Listed below are T cell receptor beta chains from one sample, sequenced in a study of T cells in Graves' hyperthyroidism and ophthalmopathy. MiXCR was run by TCRdb on the multiplex PCR reads, yielding one entry per CDR3 protein. The sample lists about 300,000 distinct CDR3 sequences, 25% to 30% occurring once. The material sequenced was blood. Receptors originate from a man aged 40-55 years with Graves' hyperthyroidism that later progressed to Graves' ophthalmopathy. The CDR3 runs from the conserved cysteine through the conserved F or W. Fields, in order: V gene, clone size, J gene, D gene, CDR3 protein, CDR3 DNA. D genes are given only for firm matches. Rows may omit the clone size; those that give it use once, few, many or a size class.

>TRBV12-3/TRBV12-4|few|TRBJ1-2|TRBD1
CASRPTGDGYTF
TGTGCCAGCAGACCGACAGGGGATGGCTACACCTTC
>TRBV12-3/TRBV12-4|few|TRBJ1-2|TRBD1
CASSSGQGFYGYTF
TGTGCCAGCAGTTCTGGACAGGGGTTCTATGGCTACACCTTC
>TRBV19|many|TRBJ1-1|-
CASSIMRETEAFF
TGTGCCAGTAGTATAATGAGAGAAACTGAAGCTTTCTTT
>TRBV3-1|many|TRBJ2-7|TRBD2
CASSQDSAGDDEQYF
TGTGCCAGCAGCCAAGACTCAGCGGGAGACGACGAGCAGTACTTC
>TRBV4-1|-|TRBJ2-5|-
CASSQGATGGQETQYF
TGCGCCAGCAGCCAAGGGGCAACGGGCGGTCAAGAGACCCAGTACTTC
>TRBV28|many|TRBJ2-2|-
CASSFAAGIPSGELFF
TGTGCCAGCAGTTTCGCCGCAGGGATACCTTCCGGGGAGCTGTTTTTT
>TRBV30|many|TRBJ2-7|TRBD1
CAWTGQGPLEQYF
TGTGCCTGGACGGGACAGGGGCCCCTCGAGCAGTACTTC
>TRBV6-1|-|TRBJ1-2|-
CASSLSGGYGYTF
TGTGCCAGCAGCTTAAGCGGAGGCTATGGCTACACCTTC
>TRBV6-1|-|TRBJ1-1|-
CASSERSGRAAFF
TGTGCCAGCAGTGAGCGGTCGGGACGAGCAGCTTTCTTT
>TRBV18|many|TRBJ2-7|-
CASSPPSRHHDYEQYF
TGTGCCAGCTCACCACCTTCTAGACACCACGATTACGAGCAGTACTTC
>TRBV20-1|many|TRBJ1-5|-
CSASSAVNQPQHF
TGCAGTGCTAGCTCGGCAGTCAATCAGCCCCAGCATTTT
>TRBV29-1|many|TRBJ1-1|-
CSLGPGAEAFF
TGCAGCTTAGGACCGGGGGCTGAAGCTTTCTTT
>TRBV5-6|many|TRBJ1-1|TRBD1
CASSPGSDRGTEAFF
TGTGCCAGCAGCCCGGGGTCGGACAGGGGAACTGAAGCTTTCTTT
>TRBV12-3/TRBV12-4|many|TRBJ1-5|-
CASSFGGLEPQHF
TGTGCCAGCAGTTTTGGGGGTTTGGAGCCCCAGCATTTT
>TRBV12-3/TRBV12-4|-|TRBJ1-3|-
CASSLWRSSGNTIYF
TGTGCCAGCAGTTTATGGCGGTCCTCTGGAAACACCATATATTTT
>TRBV6-1|-|TRBJ1-1|-
CASSTTGLGNTEAFF
TGTGCCAGCAGCACCACAGGACTGGGGAACACTGAAGCTTTCTTT
>TRBV19|many|TRBJ2-7|-
CASARRAGDLYEQYF
TGTGCCAGCGCCAGAAGGGCCGGGGATCTTTACGAGCAGTACTTC
>TRBV28|-|TRBJ1-5|-
CASSVTGTVSNQPQHF
TGTGCCAGCAGTGTAACAGGGACCGTAAGCAATCAGCCCCAGCATTTT
>TRBV11-2|many|TRBJ2-2|-
CASSLVRPGELFF
TGTGCCAGCAGCTTAGTTCGCCCCGGGGAGCTGTTTTTT
>TRBV20-1|-|TRBJ2-7|-
CSASTGALSYEQYF
TGCAGTGCTAGCACCGGGGCTCTCTCCTACGAGCAGTACTTC
>TRBV12-3/TRBV12-4|many|TRBJ1-2|-
CASSSFHVGAINYGYTF
TGTGCCAGCAGTTCGTTTCATGTAGGGGCGATCAACTATGGCTACACCTTC
>TRBV6-2/TRBV6-3|many|TRBJ2-7|-
CASRPDTSYEQYF
TGTGCCAGCAGACCCGACACCTCCTACGAGCAGTACTTC
>TRBV24-1|many|TRBJ1-1|-
CATSDYRDTEAFF
TGTGCCACCAGTGATTACAGGGACACTGAAGCTTTCTTT
>TRBV18|-|TRBJ1-2|-
CASSPQDSNYGYTF
TGTGCCAGCTCACCACAAGACAGCAACTATGGCTACACCTTC
>TRBV6-1|-|TRBJ1-2|-
CASAPFPYGYTF
TGTGCCTCCGCCCCGTTTCCCTATGGCTACACCTTC
>TRBV6-1|-|TRBJ1-5|-
CASSETMTGYNQPQHF
TGTGCCAGCAGTGAAACGATGACAGGTTACAATCAGCCCCAGCATTTT
>TRBV7-9|many|TRBJ2-7|TRBD1
CASSDRGVYEQYF
TGTGCCAGCAGTGACAGGGGGGTGTACGAGCAGTACTTC
>TRBV5-4|many|TRBJ2-5|-
CASSLGGRGAGETQYF
TGTGCCAGCAGCTTGGGGGGGAGAGGGGCCGGAGAGACCCAGTACTTC
>TRBV10-3|many|TRBJ2-5|-
CAISESGTRKETQYF
TGTGCCATCAGTGAGTCGGGGACTCGCAAAGAGACCCAGTACTTC
>TRBV6-1|many|TRBJ2-7|-
CASQDPGQSYEQYF
TGTGCCAGCCAAGACCCGGGACAATCCTACGAGCAGTACTTC
>TRBV29-1|many|TRBJ2-7|TRBD1
CSVSLGGQGSYEQYF
TGCAGCGTTTCGCTTGGGGGACAGGGGTCCTACGAGCAGTACTTC
>TRBV15|many|TRBJ2-7|TRBD2
CATSHGTTFVEQYF
TGTGCCACCAGCCACGGGACTACATTTGTCGAGCAGTACTTC
>TRBV20-1|-|TRBJ1-5|TRBD1
CSAHTGGLLGPQHF
TGCAGTGCTCATACAGGGGGCCTACTAGGGCCCCAGCATTTT
>TRBV28|few|TRBJ1-5|-
CASITGPFSTQPQHF
TGTGCCAGCATCACGGGACCCTTTTCGACTCAGCCCCAGCATTTT
>TRBV28|many|TRBJ1-5|-
CASSLRWQGSQPQHF
TGTGCCAGCAGTTTACGGTGGCAGGGAAGTCAGCCCCAGCATTTT
>TRBV2|many|TRBJ1-1|-
CASSEGVSISAFF
TGTGCCAGCAGTGAAGGCGTTAGCATTTCGGCTTTCTTT
>TRBV9|many|TRBJ2-2|TRBD2
CASSARLAGVTGELFF
TGTGCCAGCAGCGCACGACTAGCGGGAGTGACCGGGGAGCTGTTTTTT
>TRBV5-1|many|TRBJ1-2|-
CASSLRLPLYGYTF
TGCGCCAGCAGCTTGCGTCTCCCCCTCTATGGCTACACCTTC
>TRBV19|-|TRBJ1-3|-
CASSYSLGRNSGNTIYF
TGTGCCAGTAGTTATTCCCTCGGACGGAACTCTGGAAACACCATATATTTT
>TRBV7-3|-|TRBJ2-5|TRBD2
CASSQFPGLAGLETQYF
TGTGCCAGCAGTCAATTCCCGGGACTAGCGGGTTTAGAGACCCAGTACTTC
>TRBV6-1|-|TRBJ1-2|-
CASSRDGGYTF
TGTGCCAGCAGTAGGGACGGCGGCTACACCTTC
>TRBV12-3/TRBV12-4|many|TRBJ2-5|-
CASSLYQLSQETQYF
TGTGCCAGCAGTTTATATCAACTGTCTCAAGAGACCCAGTACTTC
>TRBV19|few|TRBJ2-7|-
CASSIRADWPHEQYF
TGTGCCAGTAGTATAAGAGCGGATTGGCCCCACGAGCAGTACTTC
>TRBV6-2/TRBV6-3|many|TRBJ2-7|-
CASTEGLTTYEQYF
TGTGCCAGCACCGAGGGACTGACCACCTACGAGCAGTACTTC
>TRBV18|many|TRBJ1-2|-
CASSLEGINYGYTF
TGTGCCAGCTCCCTTGAGGGGATTAACTATGGCTACACCTTC
>TRBV14|-|TRBJ2-5|TRBD2
CASSPLAGVLRETQYF
TGTGCCAGCAGCCCATTAGCGGGAGTCTTAAGAGAGACCCAGTACTTC
>TRBV3-1|many|TRBJ2-7|-
CASSQRTLSYEQYF
TGTGCCAGCAGCCAACGGACGCTGTCCTACGAGCAGTACTTC
>TRBV4-1|-|TRBJ1-2|-
CASSPYFDLGLATF
TGCGCCAGCAGCCCCTATTTCGACCTGGGGCTGGCTACCTTC
>TRBV19|many|TRBJ2-2|-
CASTSPGLERIGELFF
TGTGCCAGTACCTCCCCCGGACTCGAACGTATAGGGGAGCTGTTTTTT